Listed here are 15 T cell receptor beta chains from one sample, sequenced in a study of cytomegalovirus exposure and HLA in healthy donors. The PCR was carried out with 60 Vbeta primers and 13 Jbeta primers. Libraries were prepared by immunoSEQ multiplex PCR; TCRdb keeps only in-frame clonotypes and omits some of them. In all, the sample yields under 70,000 clones. The sequencing input was PBMCs. The source of these receptors is a woman between 18 and 29 years old in good health and CMV-seronegative.

A note on this clone: Germline and junction disagree at one end, which may indicate a read error. This chain connects TRBV29-1 to TRBJ2-5; 11 positions agree with TRBD1. This CDR3 has 16 amino acids. The V gene's germline CDR1 is SQVTM and CDR2 ANQGSEA. The CDR3 coding sequence is TGCAGCGTTTTCAGGACAGGGGGCATGGTCGGAGAGAACCAGTACTTC. Translated, it gives CSVFRTGGMVGENQYF.

The J gene is TRBJ2-5, the V gene TRBV6-1; D perhaps matches TRBD1 (5 bases). The ends were cut back, 8 bases at V and 7 bases at J, with 20 bases in the middle. Germline CDR1 and CDR2: MNHNS and SASEGT. The CDR3 sequence is 14 residues long. CDR3 loop: CASRSTEAFGTQYF. CDR3 coding DNA: TGTGCCAGCCGATCGACAGAGGCGTTCGGGACCCAGTACTTC.

The rearrangement links TRBV27 to TRBJ2-6, with 10 bases that match TRBD1. The CDR3 is made up of 17 amino acids. The J segment lost 3 bases and the V segment lost 5 bases, leaving 7 bases of the junction unmatched. Germline CDR1 MNHEY, CDR2 SMNVEV (reference sequence). CDR3 DNA: TGTGCCAGCAGTCCCCGGGACAGGGGAGGTGGGGCCAACGTCCTGACTTTC. Translated, it gives CASSPRDRGGGANVLTF.

The rearrangement uses TRBV6-5 and TRBJ1-2; 9 positions match TRBD1. Germline V gene data show CDR1 as MNHEY and CDR2 as SVGAGI. CDR3 size: 14 residues. V was clipped by 3 bases and J by 5 bases; unmatched bases: 4. CDR3 sequence: CASSYLGQGYGYTF. The CDR3 nucleotides are TGTGCCAGCAGTTATCTGGGACAGGGTTATGGCTACACCTTC.

The rearrangement joins TRBV11-3 to TRBJ2-6; 8 nucleotides align to TRBD2. V lost 5 bases to trimming and J lost 4 bases; unmatched junction nucleotides: 10. CDR1 and CDR2 (germline): SGHNT, YENEEA. The CDR3 has 17 amino acids. CDR3 DNA sequence: TGTGCCAGCAGCCCTAGGGCTAGCGGGCTAGGGGCCAACGTCCTGACTTTC. It specifies CASSPRASGLGANVLTF.

The chain recombines TRBV14 with TRBJ2-6; D possibly corresponds to TRBD2 (6 bases). Per germline, CDR1 SGHDN and CDR2 FVKESK. The V and J ends lost 4 bases and 1 base respectively, with 8 bases between them. The CDR3 is 15 residues long. CDR3 residues: CASSLGGSGANVLTF. CDR3 bases: TGTGCCAGCAGCCTCGGAGGGTCTGGGGCCAACGTCCTGACTTTC.

The chain combines TRBV4-2 with TRBJ2-1, with a possible D match to TRBD2 (7 bases). V was shortened by 0 bases and J by 8 bases, with 17 bases between the two germline ends. This CDR3 is 16 amino acids long. Germline V CDR1 and CDR2: LGHNA, YNFKEQ. The CDR3 DNA reads TGTGCCAGCAGCCAAGATCCAAGGGGGGGGGCCTATGAGCAGTTCTTC. This translates into CASSQDPRGGAYEQFF.

The V gene is TRBV11-2, the J gene TRBJ2-7, with D possibly TRBD2 on 7 matching bases. Germline assignment: CDR1 SGHAT and CDR2 FQNNGV. The CDR3 runs 15 residues. Trimming took off 3 bases at V and 3 bases at J, with 15 bases between the two ends. The DNA of the CDR3 is TGTGCCAGCAGCTTCGAGGGGGGGACGTTCTACGAGCAGTACTTC. Its protein product is CASSFEGGTFYEQYF.

The chain is built from TRBV5-1 and TRBJ1-2, with a tentative D call TRBD1 (6 bases). The germline V gene encodes CDR1 SGHRS and CDR2 YFSETQ. Between the trimmed V and J ends, which lost 2 bases and 3 bases, there was a span of 14 bases. This CDR3 spans 15 amino acids. The chain's CDR3 is CASSLNPRGDYGYTF. The DNA for the CDR3 is TGCGCCAGCAGCTTAAACCCCAGGGGTGACTATGGCTACACCTTC. Drawing the rest from reference TRBV5-1 and TRBJ1-2, the complete variable domain is KAGVTQTPRYLIKTRGQQVTLSCSPISGHRSVSWYQQTPGQGLQFLFEYFSETQRNKGNFPGRFSGRQFSNSRSEMNVSTLELGDSALYLCASSLNPRGDYGYTFGSGTRLTVV.

Written as DNA, the CDR3 is TGCAGCGTCTTACAGGGTTGGGGGGGCTACACCTTC. This sequence encodes CSVLQGWGGYTF. The rearrangement joins TRBV29-1 to TRBJ1-2, with D perhaps matching TRBD1 (6 bases). V dropped 6 bases and J dropped 8 bases, with 16 bases sitting between them. The germline V gene has CDR1 SQVTM and CDR2 ANQGSEA. The CDR3 is 12 amino acids.

The rearrangement uses TRBV5-1 and TRBJ2-7; a weak D match, TRBD2 (7 bases). Trimming took off 3 bases at V and 6 bases at J, with 16 bases between the two ends. Germline V gene lookup returns CDR1 SGHRS and CDR2 YFSETQ. CDR3 length: 14 residues. Here the CDR3 DNA reads TGCGCCAGCAGCTGGGGGGCAGGGAGGGCCGAGCAGTACTTC. Translation gives CASSWGAGRAEQYF.

J is TRBJ1-2 and V is TRBV5-1; tentatively, D is TRBD1 (6 bases). Germline loops: CDR1 SGHRS, CDR2 YFSETQ. Trimming removed 5 bases from V and 5 bases from J, with 13 bases in between. This CDR3 is 13 amino acids long. In DNA form, the CDR3 reads TGCGCCAGCAGTAATGACAGGCCTTATGGCTACACCTTC. Amino acids: CASSNDRPYGYTF.

The V and J genes are TRBV10-3 and TRBJ2-5; TRBD2 might be the D (5 bases). With 5 bases removed from V and 4 bases from J, the gap between germline ends came to 14 bases. Germline-derived CDR1 and CDR2 are ENHRY and SYGVKD. The CDR3 runs 14 residues. CDR3 nucleotides: TGTGCCATCAGTACAGCGGAGCGGTCAGAGACCCAGTACTTC. Translated, it gives CAISTAERSETQYF.

This chain links TRBV18 with TRBJ1-1; 7 bases are a match to TRBD1. The CDR3 extends over 13 amino acids. V lost 2 bases, J lost 10 bases, and 7 bases stayed unmatched. Per the germline V gene, CDR1 is KGHSH and CDR2 is LQKENI. The DNA of the CDR3 is TGTGCCAGCTCACCAGAGGGGGCCGGCAGAGCTTTCTTT. Encoded protein: CASSPEGAGRAFF.

The V call is TRBV5-1, the J call TRBJ2-2; no definite D call. Trimming pared 0 bases from V and 0 bases from J, leaving 6 bases between. Germline V lookup: CDR1 SGHRS, CDR2 YFSETQ. The CDR3 consists of 15 residues. CDR3 loop: CASSLDTANTGELFF. The DNA of the CDR3 is TGCGCCAGCAGCTTGGACACAGCGAACACCGGGGAGCTGTTTTTT.